This is a list of T cell receptor beta chains from one sample in a study of cytotoxic CD8 clonotypes in ibrutinib-treated CLL. Profiled with immunoSEQ multiplex PCR; TCRdb holds only in-frame clones, not every one. The table lists about 92,000 clones, 75% to 80% of them singletons. The sequencing used PBMCs, collected after 24 months of ibrutinib treatment. Receptors originate from a human donor with chronic lymphocytic leukemia. Each CDR3 is given without its conserved first and last residue.

v_call: TRBV5-6; cdr3_aa: ASSFRGHVEQY
v_call: TRBV7-8; cdr3_aa: ASSLNLGGNQPQH
v_call: TRBV7-3; cdr3_aa: ASSLGTGRQF
v_call: TRBV27; cdr3_aa: ASADRGLYEQY
v_call: TRBV9; cdr3_aa: ASSAGPRMINEQF
v_call: TRBV10-3; cdr3_aa: AISEATGGDTQY
v_call: TRBV7-2; cdr3_aa: ASSLAPGKGAMYGYT
v_call: TRBV29-1; cdr3_aa: SGAGTGADS
v_call: TRBV7-3; cdr3_aa: ASSRGLAGEYTGELF
v_call: TRBV23-1; cdr3_aa: ASSLNTSYEQY
v_call: TRBV19; cdr3_aa: ASSGPGRFLGKLF
v_call: TRBV4-2; cdr3_aa: ASSQGTGGNQPQH
v_call: TRBV20-1; cdr3_aa: SALFNEKLF
v_call: TRBV27; cdr3_aa: ASSLGRMNTEAF
v_call: TRBV19; cdr3_aa: ASSTRINEQF
v_call: TRBV28; cdr3_aa: ASTTYGYT
v_call: TRBV20-1; cdr3_aa: SALTLDEQF
v_call: TRBV9; cdr3_aa: ASSAGPINTEAF
v_call: TRBV23-1; cdr3_aa: ASSQSNRGRYT
v_call: TRBV6-1; cdr3_aa: ASREQTGRETQY
v_call: TRBV2; cdr3_aa: ASRTSRGGQNIQY
v_call: TRBV10-1; cdr3_aa: ASSESTGARAF
v_call: TRBV27; cdr3_aa: ASSPDGSGANVLT
v_call: TRBV28; cdr3_aa: ASSENRDQPQH
v_call: TRBV9; cdr3_aa: ASSVEDRGRDTQY
v_call: TRBV7-3; cdr3_aa: ASSTIWGANTGELF
v_call: TRBV9; cdr3_aa: ASSGRQGESYEQY
v_call: TRBV29-1; cdr3_aa: SVMTGGSSYEQY
v_call: TRBV9; cdr3_aa: ASSVASGREQF
v_call: TRBV27; cdr3_aa: ASSSTTGTTPYEQY
v_call: TRBV7-8; cdr3_aa: ASSKTGDSGNTIY
v_call: TRBV7-2; cdr3_aa: ASSPYINQPQH
v_call: TRBV27; cdr3_aa: ASRGTSGKPGEQF
v_call: TRBV28; cdr3_aa: ASSLAKGGSYEQY
v_call: TRBV10-3; cdr3_aa: AISLETGLGNGYT
v_call: TRBV11-2; cdr3_aa: ASSLGDRVAQY
v_call: TRBV19; cdr3_aa: ASSIGRFRGRALTALGEPQH
v_call: TRBV9; cdr3_aa: ASSVLAGPSYEQY
v_call: TRBV27; cdr3_aa: ASSPIVQNPSTDTQY
v_call: TRBV19; cdr3_aa: ASSRPGLAGSYEQY
v_call: TRBV7-8; cdr3_aa: ASSPSAAGKDGYT
v_call: TRBV4-1; cdr3_aa: ASSQDIWGNYGYT
v_call: TRBV23-1; cdr3_aa: ASSQHRDRVMNTIY
v_call: TRBV15; cdr3_aa: ATSVRTVNEKLF
v_call: TRBV28; cdr3_aa: ASSLGVGIETQY
v_call: TRBV14; cdr3_aa: ASSQDWGAQY
v_call: TRBV4-1; cdr3_aa: ASSLDRGWTEAF
v_call: TRBV21-1; cdr3_aa: ASSKGQTTGNTIY
v_call: TRBV28; cdr3_aa: ASSQASLGYT
v_call: TRBV7-9; cdr3_aa: ASSSRGIEQF
v_call: TRBV28; cdr3_aa: ASRLTTGLAEVDEQF
v_call: TRBV27; cdr3_aa: ASMVLSGQMNTEAF
v_call: TRBV7-9; cdr3_aa: ASSLDARSGDEQY